The present T cell receptor beta chain was sequenced within a study of cytomegalovirus exposure and HLA in healthy donors. PCR employed 60 Vbeta and 13 Jbeta primers. Measured with immunoSEQ multiplex PCR; TCRdb has only the in-frame clones, and not every one. The table lists 200,000 to 300,000 clones, about 80% of them singletons. Per germline, CDR1 SGHTA and CDR2 FQGNSA. The V gene end was trimmed by 5 bases and the J gene end by 5 bases; junction bases not matched to a gene: 8. The CDR3 has 15 residues. Broader study findings: There were some V segments, including TRBV6-2 and TRBV6-3, excluded as indistinguishable.

Details on this clone: Its antigen is as yet unknown.

The source material was PBMCs. This chain links TRBV7-2 with TRBJ2-7; 11 nucleotides agree with TRBD2. This receptor was identified in an older woman in good health and CMV-seropositive. CDR3 sequence: CASSRRLAGLNEQYF. Written as DNA, the CDR3 is TGTGCCAGCAGCCGGCGACTAGCGGGACTGAACGAGCAGTACTTC.